This TCR beta chain was obtained from a study of shared clonotypes between healthy human individuals. Naive CD8 cells lacked CD45RO and underwent positive selection for CCR7, leaving out terminally differentiated effector memory CD45RA+ cells. As to this clone: What it binds is unknown.

Study-wide results and limits: Some naive CD4 clonotypes, about 5%, turned up in common across a handful of donors. Naive subsets typically showed greater estimated richness than memory subsets.

Germline V lookup: CDR1 SGDLS, CDR2 YYNGEE. The V end was cut by 4 bases, the J end by 4 bases, with 11 bases between. The CDR3 totals 13 residues. Original processing methods: ImmunoSEQ only sent back junction sequences with no quality scores, so filtering was done differently. The assay was immunoSEQ multiplex PCR, and TCRdb's table has in-frame clones only and misses some. The V and J calls and clone size are taken from that table; D and trimming were inferred from the DNA. The table shows around 2,000,000 clones, with 85% to 95% occurring only once. The rearrangement links TRBV9 to TRBJ2-5; maybe TRBD1 (6 bases). This TCR derives from a young man in good health. Some clones in this sample may be carry-over from other donors' samples. Sequenced input: naive CD8+ T cells from PBMCs. The CDR3 is CASSMGAGETQYF. The CDR3 bases are TGTGCCAGCAGCATGGGGGCCGGAGAGACCCAGTACTTC.